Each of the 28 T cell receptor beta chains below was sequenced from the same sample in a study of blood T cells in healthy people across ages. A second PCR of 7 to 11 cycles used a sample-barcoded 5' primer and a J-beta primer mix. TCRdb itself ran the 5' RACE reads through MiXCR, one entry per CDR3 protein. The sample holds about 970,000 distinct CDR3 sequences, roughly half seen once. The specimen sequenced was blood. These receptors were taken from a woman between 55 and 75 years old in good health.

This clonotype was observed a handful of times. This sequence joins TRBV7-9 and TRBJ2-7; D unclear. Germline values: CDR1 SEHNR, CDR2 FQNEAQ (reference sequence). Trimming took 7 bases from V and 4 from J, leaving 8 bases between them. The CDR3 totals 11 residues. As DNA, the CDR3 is TGTGCCAGCACCCCGGCTTACGAGCAGTACTTC. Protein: CASTPAYEQYF.

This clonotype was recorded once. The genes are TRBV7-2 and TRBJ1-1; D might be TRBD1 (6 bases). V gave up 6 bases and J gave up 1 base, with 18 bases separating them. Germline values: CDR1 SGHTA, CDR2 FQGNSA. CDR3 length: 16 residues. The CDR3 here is CASSSKRGLGNTEAFF. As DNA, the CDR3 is TGTGCCAGCAGTTCAAAACGGGGGCTGGGGAACACTGAAGCTTTCTTT.

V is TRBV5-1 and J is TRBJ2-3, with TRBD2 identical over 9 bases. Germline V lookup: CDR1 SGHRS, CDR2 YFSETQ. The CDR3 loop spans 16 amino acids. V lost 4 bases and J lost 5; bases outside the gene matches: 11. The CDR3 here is CASSPRPSGILDTQYF. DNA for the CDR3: TGCGCCAGCAGCCCCAGGCCTAGCGGGATTTTAGATACGCAGTATTTT.

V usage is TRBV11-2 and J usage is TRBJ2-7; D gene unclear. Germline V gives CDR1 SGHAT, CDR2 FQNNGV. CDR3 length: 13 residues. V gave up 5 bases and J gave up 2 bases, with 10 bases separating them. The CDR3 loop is CASSPSPTYEQYF. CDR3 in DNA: TGTGCCAGCAGCCCGAGTCCAACCTACGAGCAGTACTTC.

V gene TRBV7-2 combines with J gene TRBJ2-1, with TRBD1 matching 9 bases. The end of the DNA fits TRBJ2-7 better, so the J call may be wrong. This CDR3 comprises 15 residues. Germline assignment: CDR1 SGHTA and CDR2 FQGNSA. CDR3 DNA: TGTGCCAGCAGCTTAAGGACAGGGGACTACAATGAGCAGTACTTC. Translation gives CASSLRTGDYNEQYF.

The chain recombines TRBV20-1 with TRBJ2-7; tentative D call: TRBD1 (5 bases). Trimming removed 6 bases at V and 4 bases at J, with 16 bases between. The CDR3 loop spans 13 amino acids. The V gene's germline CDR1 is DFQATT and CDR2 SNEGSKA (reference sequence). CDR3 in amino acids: CSASSTGNYEQYF. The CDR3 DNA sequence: TGCAGTGCCAGCAGCACAGGCAATTACGAGCAGTACTTC.

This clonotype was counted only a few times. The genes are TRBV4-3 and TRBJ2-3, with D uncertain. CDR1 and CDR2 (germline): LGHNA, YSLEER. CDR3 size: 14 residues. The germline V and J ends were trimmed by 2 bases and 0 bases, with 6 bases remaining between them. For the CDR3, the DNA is TGCGCCAGCAGCCAATGGCTTAGCACAGATACGCAGTATTTT. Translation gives CASSQWLSTDTQYF.

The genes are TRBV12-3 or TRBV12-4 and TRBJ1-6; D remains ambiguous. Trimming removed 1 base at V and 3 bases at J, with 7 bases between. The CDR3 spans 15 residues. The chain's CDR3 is CASSLGVYYNSPLHF. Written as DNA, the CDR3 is TGTGCCAGCAGTTTAGGGGTATACTATAATTCACCCCTCCACTTT.

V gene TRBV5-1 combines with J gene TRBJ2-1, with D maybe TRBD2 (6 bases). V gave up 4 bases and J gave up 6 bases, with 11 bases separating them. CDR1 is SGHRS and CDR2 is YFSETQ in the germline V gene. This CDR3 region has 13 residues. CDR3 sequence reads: CASSRGDANEQFF. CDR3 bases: TGCGCCAGCAGCCGCGGGGATGCCAATGAGCAGTTCTTC. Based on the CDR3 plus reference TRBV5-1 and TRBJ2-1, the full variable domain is KAGVTQTPRYLIKTRGQQVTLSCSPISGHRSVSWYQQTPGQGLQFLFEYFSETQRNKGNFPGRFSGRQFSNSRSEMNVSTLELGDSALYLCASSRGDANEQFFGPGTRLTVL.

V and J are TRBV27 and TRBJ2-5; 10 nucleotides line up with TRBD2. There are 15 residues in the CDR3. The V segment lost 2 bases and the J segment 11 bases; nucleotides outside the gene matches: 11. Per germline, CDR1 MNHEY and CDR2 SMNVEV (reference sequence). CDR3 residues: CASSLTASGSGEQYF. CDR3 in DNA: TGTGCCAGCAGTTTAACGGCTAGCGGGAGCGGTGAGCAGTACTTC.

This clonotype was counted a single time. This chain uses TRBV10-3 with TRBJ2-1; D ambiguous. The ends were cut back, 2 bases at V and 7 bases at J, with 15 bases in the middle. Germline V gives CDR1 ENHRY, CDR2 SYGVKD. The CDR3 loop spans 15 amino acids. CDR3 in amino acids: CAISERKTLRNEQFF. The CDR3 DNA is TGTGCCATCAGTGAGAGGAAGACCCTAAGAAATGAGCAGTTCTTC.

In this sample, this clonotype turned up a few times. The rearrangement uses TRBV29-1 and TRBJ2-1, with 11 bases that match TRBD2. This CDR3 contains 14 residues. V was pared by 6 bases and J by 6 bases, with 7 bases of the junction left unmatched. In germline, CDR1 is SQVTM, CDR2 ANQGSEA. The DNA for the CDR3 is TGCAGCGTAGATAGCGGGAGGGCCTTCAATGAGCAGTTCTTC. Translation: CSVDSGRAFNEQFF.

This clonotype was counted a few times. The CDR3 DNA follows: TGCAGTGCTACCCCGGGATCCCAAGAGACCCAGTACTTC. Encoded protein: CSATPGSQETQYF. This sequence joins TRBV20-1 and TRBJ2-5; maybe TRBD2 (5 bases). V lost 4 bases and J lost 1, with 10 bases in between. CDR3 length: 13 amino acids. Germline lookup yields CDR1 DFQATT and CDR2 SNEGSKA (reference sequence).

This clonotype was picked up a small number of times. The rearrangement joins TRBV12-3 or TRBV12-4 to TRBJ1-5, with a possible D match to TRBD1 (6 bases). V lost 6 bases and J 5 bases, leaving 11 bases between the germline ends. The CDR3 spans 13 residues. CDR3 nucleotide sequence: TGTGCCAGCAGCACGGGGGCTTATCAGCCCCAGCATTTT. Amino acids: CASSTGAYQPQHF.

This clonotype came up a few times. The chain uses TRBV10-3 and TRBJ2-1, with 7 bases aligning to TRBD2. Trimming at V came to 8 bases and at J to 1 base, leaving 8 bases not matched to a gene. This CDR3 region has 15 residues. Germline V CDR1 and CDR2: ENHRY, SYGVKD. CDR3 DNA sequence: TGTGCCATCTCCCCTAGCGGCCTTTCCTACAATGAGCAGTTCTTC. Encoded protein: CAISPSGLSYNEQFF.

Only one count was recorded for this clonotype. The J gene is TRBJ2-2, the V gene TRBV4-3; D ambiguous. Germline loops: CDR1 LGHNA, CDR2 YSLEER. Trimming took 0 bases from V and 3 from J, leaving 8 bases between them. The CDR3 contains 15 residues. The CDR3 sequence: CASSQEPLDTGELFF. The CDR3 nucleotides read TGCGCCAGCAGCCAAGAGCCCTTAGACACCGGGGAGCTGTTTTTT.

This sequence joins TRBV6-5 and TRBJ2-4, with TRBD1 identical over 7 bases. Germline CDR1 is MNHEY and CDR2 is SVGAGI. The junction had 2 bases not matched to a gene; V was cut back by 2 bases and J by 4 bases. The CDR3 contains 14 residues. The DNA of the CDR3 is TGTGCCAGCAGTTACGACAGGGTTAAAAACATTCAGTACTTC. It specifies CASSYDRVKNIQYF.

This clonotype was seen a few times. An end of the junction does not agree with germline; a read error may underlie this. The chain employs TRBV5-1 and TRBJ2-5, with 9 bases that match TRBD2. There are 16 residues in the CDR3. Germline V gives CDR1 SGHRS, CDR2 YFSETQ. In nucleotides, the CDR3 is TGCGCCAGCAGCTACGGTACGGTAGCGGGAGCTTACGAGCAGTACTTT. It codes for CASSYGTVAGAYEQYF.

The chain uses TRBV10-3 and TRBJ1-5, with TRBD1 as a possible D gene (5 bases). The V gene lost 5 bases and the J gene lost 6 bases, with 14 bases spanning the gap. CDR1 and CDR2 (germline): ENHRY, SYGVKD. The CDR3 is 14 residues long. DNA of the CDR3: TGTGCCATCAGTAAACAGGTGGACGGTCAGCCCCAGCATTTT. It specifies CAISKQVDGQPQHF.

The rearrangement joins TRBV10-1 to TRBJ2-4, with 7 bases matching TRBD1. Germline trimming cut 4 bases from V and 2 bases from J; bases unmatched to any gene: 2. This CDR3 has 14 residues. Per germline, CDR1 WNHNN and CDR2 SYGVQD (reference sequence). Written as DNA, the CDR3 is TGCGCCAGCAGTGGGACAGGACCCAAAAACATTCAGTACTTC. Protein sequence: CASSGTGPKNIQYF.

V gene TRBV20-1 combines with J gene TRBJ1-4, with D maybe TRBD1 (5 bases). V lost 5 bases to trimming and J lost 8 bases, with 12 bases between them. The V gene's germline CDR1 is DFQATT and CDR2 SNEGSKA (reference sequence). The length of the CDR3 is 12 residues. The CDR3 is CSAPTGPEKLFF. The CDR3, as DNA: TGCAGTGCTCCAACAGGCCCAGAAAAACTGTTTTTT.

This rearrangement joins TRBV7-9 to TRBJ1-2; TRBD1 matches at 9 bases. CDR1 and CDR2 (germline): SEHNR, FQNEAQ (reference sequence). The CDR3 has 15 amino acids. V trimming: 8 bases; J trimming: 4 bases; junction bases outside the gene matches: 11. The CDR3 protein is CASGYHGTGPYGYTF. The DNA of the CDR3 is TGTGCCAGCGGGTATCATGGGACAGGGCCCTATGGCTACACCTTC. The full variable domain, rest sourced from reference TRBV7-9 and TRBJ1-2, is DTGVSQNPRHKITKRGQNVTFRCDPISEHNRLYWYRQTLGQGPEFLTYFQNEAQLEKSRLLSDRFSAERPKGSFSTLEIQRTEQGDSAMYLCASGYHGTGPYGYTFGSGTRLTVV.

The CDR3 DNA sequence: TGTGCCAGCAGAGACTCTAGGTTGACAGATACGCAGTATTTT. Translating it yields CASRDSRLTDTQYF. The chain carries TRBV27 and TRBJ2-3; D uncertain. V lost 6 bases and J lost 3, with 13 bases in between. Germline V CDR1 and CDR2: MNHEY, SMNVEV (reference sequence). CDR3 length: 14 amino acids.

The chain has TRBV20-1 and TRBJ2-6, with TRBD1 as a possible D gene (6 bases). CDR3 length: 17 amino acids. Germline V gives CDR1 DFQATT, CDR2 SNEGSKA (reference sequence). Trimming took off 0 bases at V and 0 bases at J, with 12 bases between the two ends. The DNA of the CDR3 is TGCAGTGCTAGAGAAGGACAGCCCGTCTCTGGGGCCAACGTCCTGACTTTC. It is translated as CSAREGQPVSGANVLTF.

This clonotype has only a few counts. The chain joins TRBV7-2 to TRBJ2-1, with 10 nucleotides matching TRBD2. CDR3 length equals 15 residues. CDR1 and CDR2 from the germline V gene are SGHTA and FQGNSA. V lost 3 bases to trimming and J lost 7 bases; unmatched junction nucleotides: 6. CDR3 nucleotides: TGTGCCAGCAGCTTGTCTAGCGGGAGCGGGAATGAGCAGTTCTTC. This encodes CASSLSSGSGNEQFF.

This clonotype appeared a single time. CDR3 coding DNA: TGTGCCAGCAGCCAAGATAGTCGGGACCGTTTCGACGAGCAGTACTTC. It codes for CASSQDSRDRFDEQYF. The chain employs TRBV9 and TRBJ2-7, with D perhaps given as TRBD1 or TRBD2 (5 bases each). This CDR3 contains 16 residues. The germline V and J ends were trimmed by 4 bases and 5 bases, with 22 bases remaining between them. Germline CDR1 is SGDLS and CDR2 is YYNGEE.

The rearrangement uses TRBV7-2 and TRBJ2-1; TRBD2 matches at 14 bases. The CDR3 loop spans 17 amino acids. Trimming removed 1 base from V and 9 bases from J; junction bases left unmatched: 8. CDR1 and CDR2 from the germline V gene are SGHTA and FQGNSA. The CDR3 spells CASSLVGDGLAGGEQFF. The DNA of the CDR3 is TGTGCCAGCAGCTTAGTAGGGGACGGACTAGCGGGAGGTGAGCAGTTCTTC.

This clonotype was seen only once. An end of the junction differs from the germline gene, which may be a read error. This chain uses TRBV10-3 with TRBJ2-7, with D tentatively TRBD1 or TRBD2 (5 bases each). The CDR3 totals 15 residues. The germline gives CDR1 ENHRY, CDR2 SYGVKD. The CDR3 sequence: CTISDPGTYTYEQYF. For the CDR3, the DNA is TGTACCATCAGTGACCCCGGGACGTATACCTACGAGCAGTACTTC.